There are a few counts of the clone carrying this TCR beta chain. Germline CDR1 reads SGHAT; CDR2 reads FQNNGV. The CDR3 sequence is 17 residues long. Between the trimmed V and J ends, which lost 4 bases and 4 bases, there was a span of 22 bases. The sample originates from a study of cytomegalovirus exposure and HLA in healthy donors. Primers for the PCR totalled 60 Vbeta and 13 Jbeta. Profiled with immunoSEQ multiplex PCR; TCRdb holds only in-frame clones, not every one. The sample holds approximately 110,000 clones, 70% to 75% seen once. The J gene is TRBJ2-5, the V gene TRBV11-2, with D perhaps TRBD1 (6 bases). Sequencing used PBMCs. This TCR was sampled from a woman between 35 and 50 years old in good health and CMV-seronegative. This CDR3 is CASSSEGVAFRGETQYF. CDR3 bases: TGTGCCAGCAGCTCCGAGGGGGTAGCGTTTCGAGGAGAGACCCAGTACTTC.